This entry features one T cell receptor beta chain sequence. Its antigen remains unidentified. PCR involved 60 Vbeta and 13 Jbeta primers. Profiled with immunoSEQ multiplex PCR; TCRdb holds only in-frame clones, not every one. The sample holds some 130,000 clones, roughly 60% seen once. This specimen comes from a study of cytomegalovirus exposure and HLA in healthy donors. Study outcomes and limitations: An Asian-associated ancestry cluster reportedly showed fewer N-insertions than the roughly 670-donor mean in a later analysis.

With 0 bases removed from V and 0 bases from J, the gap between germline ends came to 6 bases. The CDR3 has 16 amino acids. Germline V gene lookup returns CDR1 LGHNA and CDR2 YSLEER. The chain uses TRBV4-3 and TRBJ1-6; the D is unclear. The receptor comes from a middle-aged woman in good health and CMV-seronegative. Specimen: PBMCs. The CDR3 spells CASSQDPSSYNSPLHF. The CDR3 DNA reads TGCGCCAGCAGCCAAGATCCCAGCTCCTATAATTCACCCCTCCACTTT.